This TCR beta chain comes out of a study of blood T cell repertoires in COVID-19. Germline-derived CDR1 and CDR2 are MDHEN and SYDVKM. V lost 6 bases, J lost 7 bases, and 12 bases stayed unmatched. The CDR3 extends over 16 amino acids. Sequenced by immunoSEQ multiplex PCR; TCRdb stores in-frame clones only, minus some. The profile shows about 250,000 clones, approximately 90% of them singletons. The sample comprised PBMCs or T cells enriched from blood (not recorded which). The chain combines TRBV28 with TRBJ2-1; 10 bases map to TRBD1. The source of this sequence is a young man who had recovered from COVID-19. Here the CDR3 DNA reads TGTGCCAGCAGGCAGCCGGGACAGGGGCCGGGAAATGAGCAGTTCTTC. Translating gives CASRQPGQGPGNEQFF.